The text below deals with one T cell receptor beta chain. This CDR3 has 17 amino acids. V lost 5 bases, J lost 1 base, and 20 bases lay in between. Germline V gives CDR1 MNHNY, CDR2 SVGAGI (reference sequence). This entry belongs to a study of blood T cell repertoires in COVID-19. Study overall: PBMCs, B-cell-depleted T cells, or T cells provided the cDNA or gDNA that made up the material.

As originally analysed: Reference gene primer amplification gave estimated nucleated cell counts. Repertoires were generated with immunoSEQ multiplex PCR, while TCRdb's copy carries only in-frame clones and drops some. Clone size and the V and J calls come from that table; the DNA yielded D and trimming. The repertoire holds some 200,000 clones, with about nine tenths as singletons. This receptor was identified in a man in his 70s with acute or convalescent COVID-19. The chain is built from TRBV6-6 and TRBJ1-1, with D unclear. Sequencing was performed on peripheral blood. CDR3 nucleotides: TGTGCCAGCAGTCCAGTGGTTATCGGACTGTCGAACACTGAAGCTTTCTTT. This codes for CASSPVVIGLSNTEAFF.